What follows are 15 T cell receptor beta chains derived from one specimen sequenced in a study of cytomegalovirus exposure and HLA in healthy donors (dated by TCRdb to about 2017). The library was built by means of the immunoSEQ multiplex PCR assay. For the multiplex PCR, a mixture combining 60 forward primers for TCR Vbeta segments and 13 reverse primers for TCR Jbeta segments was used. Drawn from immuneACCESS, this table holds only the in-frame rearrangements with V and J called that TCRdb kept. Clones are partly lost; checked studies trace under half to an unresolved V gene and leave the rest unexplained. The sample table lists roughly 100,000 clones, just under 80% of them with a count of one. Approximately 5.1% of the sample is in the top ten clones. Specimen: PBMCs. The receptors here all came from a male donor in good health and CMV-seronegative.

The gene calls are TRBV5-1 and TRBJ2-1; TRBD2 matches 12 bases. Germline V gene sequence: CDR1 SGHRS, CDR2 YFSETQ. The CDR3 sequence is 19 residues long. The trim removed 4 bases at V and 0 bases at J, leaving 11 bases unmatched. The CDR3 nucleotides read TGCGCCAGCAGCGCCTGGACTAGCGGGGCTATCCCCTCCTACAATGAGCAGTTCTTC. Encoded protein: CASSAWTSGAIPSYNEQFF.

This clone was observed a handful of times. The chain employs TRBV6-5 and TRBJ2-5, with 12 positions matching TRBD2. This CDR3 is 15 amino acids long. The germline V gene encodes CDR1 MNHEY and CDR2 SVGAGI. J lost 5 bases, V lost 4 bases, and 5 bases had no gene match. CDR3 DNA: TGTGCCAGCAGTTCCCTGACTAGCGGGAGTGAGACCCAGTACTTC. Translated: CASSSLTSGSETQYF.

This clone was found once. V and J are TRBV19 and TRBJ2-1; TRBD2 matches at 8 bases. V gave up 5 bases and J gave up 8 bases; unmatched junction bases: 14. Germline V gene lookup returns CDR1 LNHDA and CDR2 SQIVND (reference sequence). The CDR3 has 16 amino acids. CDR3 sequence reads: CASSSAAGGLKDEQFF. Here the CDR3 DNA reads TGTGCCAGTAGTTCTGCCGCGGGAGGTTTAAAGGATGAGCAGTTCTTC.

The rearrangement joins TRBV19 to TRBJ2-7; 8 bases fit TRBD1. Germline V gene sequence: CDR1 LNHDA, CDR2 SQIVND (reference sequence). The V segment lost 3 bases and the J segment 1 base; nucleotides outside the gene matches: 5. The CDR3 length is 15 residues. The CDR3 loop is CASSISGDRSYEQYF. Here the CDR3 DNA reads TGTGCCAGTAGTATTTCTGGGGACAGGTCCTACGAGCAGTACTTC.

For the CDR3, the DNA is TGTGCCAGTAGTTACGGGACTCGAGGTGGCGGGGAGCTGTTTTTT. It yields the protein CASSYGTRGGGELFF. The chain is built from TRBV19 and TRBJ2-2, with D possibly TRBD2 on 6 matching bases. The CDR3 length is 15 residues. Germline V gives CDR1 LNHDA, CDR2 SQIVND (reference sequence). Trimming stripped 5 bases from V and 7 bases from J, with 17 bases between.

This clone turned up a few times. The chain has TRBV5-1 and TRBJ2-7, with D possibly TRBD2 on 6 matching bases. V was clipped by 3 bases and J by 3 bases, with 7 bases between them. The CDR3 contains 12 residues. Per germline, CDR1 SGHRS and CDR2 YFSETQ. CDR3 bases: TGCGCCAGCAGCTCGGAGGGCTACGAGCAGTACTTC. The encoded protein is CASSSEGYEQYF.

In its sample, this clone was seen a few times. The V gene is TRBV11-3, the J gene TRBJ2-1; 8 nucleotides agree with TRBD2. CDR3 length equals 17 residues. Losses at the gene ends were 3 bases for V and 0 bases for J; bases not matched to a gene: 7. Germline V gene lookup returns CDR1 SGHNT and CDR2 YENEEA. CDR3 nucleotides: TGTGCCAGCAGCTTGGAATTAAGCGGGGGCTCCTACAATGAGCAGTTCTTC. Translating it yields CASSLELSGGSYNEQFF.

V is TRBV7-9 and J is TRBJ2-7; 7 nucleotides line up with TRBD1. J gave up 7 bases and V 2 bases, and 8 bases lay outside the gene matches. In germline, CDR1 is SEHNR, CDR2 FQNEAQ (reference sequence). The CDR3 has 14 amino acids. The CDR3: CASSLTQGVGEQYF. CDR3 nucleotide sequence: TGTGCCAGCAGCTTAACTCAGGGGGTAGGAGAGCAGTACTTC. Together with reference TRBV7-9 and TRBJ2-7, the CDR3 gives the full variable domain: DTGVSQNPRHKITKRGQNVTFRCDPISEHNRLYWYRQTLGQGPEFLTYFQNEAQLEKSRLLSDRFSAERPKGSFSTLEIQRTEQGDSAMYLCASSLTQGVGEQYFGPGTRLTVT.

The gene calls are TRBV7-9 and TRBJ2-1; 7 bases align to TRBD1. The V gene end was trimmed by 8 bases and the J gene end by 6 bases; junction bases not matched to a gene: 13. This CDR3 spans 15 amino acids. Germline V lookup: CDR1 SEHNR, CDR2 FQNEAQ (reference sequence). The CDR3 loop is CASSSGTVYRNEQFF. The DNA for the CDR3 is TGTGCCAGCTCAAGTGGGACAGTCTATCGCAATGAGCAGTTCTTC. Variable domain in full (rest from reference TRBV7-9 and TRBJ2-1): DTGVSQNPRHKITKRGQNVTFRCDPISEHNRLYWYRQTLGQGPEFLTYFQNEAQLEKSRLLSDRFSAERPKGSFSTLEIQRTEQGDSAMYLCASSSGTVYRNEQFFGPGTRLTVL.

The rearrangement joins TRBV30 to TRBJ1-4; TRBD1 is a possible D gene (6 bases). V dropped 4 bases and J dropped 7 bases, with 13 bases sitting between them. Germline assignment: CDR1 GTSNPN and CDR2 SVGIG (reference sequence). The CDR3 spans 13 residues. CDR3 sequence reads: CAWKDRGGEKLFF. As DNA, the CDR3 is TGTGCCTGGAAGGACAGAGGAGGTGAAAAACTGTTTTTT.

The chain carries TRBV27 and TRBJ2-7, with no clear D. Germline CDR1 and CDR2: MNHEY and SMNVEV (reference sequence). CDR3 length: 14 residues. V dropped 0 bases and J dropped 0 bases, with 6 bases sitting between them. CDR3 nucleotide sequence: TGTGCCAGCAGTTTATCGCCGAGCTCCTACGAGCAGTACTTC. Its translation is CASSLSPSSYEQYF.

The chain has TRBV27 and TRBJ2-7, with D uncertain. The germline V gene encodes CDR1 MNHEY and CDR2 SMNVEV (reference sequence). V lost 0 bases to trimming and J lost 1 base, with 10 bases between them. The CDR3 has 15 amino acids. The CDR3 is CASSLSTLASYEQYF. In DNA, the CDR3 is TGTGCCAGCAGTTTATCGACTCTGGCTTCCTACGAGCAGTACTTC.

The chain is built from TRBV7-2 and TRBJ2-7, with 7 bases aligning to TRBD1. This CDR3 has 17 residues. V shed 4 bases, J shed 1 base, and the junction held 13 bases outside the gene matches. Germline CDR1 reads SGHTA; CDR2 reads FQGNSA. CDR3 coding DNA: TGTGCCAGCAGCTCGCTGGAAAGGTGGACAGGTTCCTACGAGCAGTACTTC. Translated: CASSSLERWTGSYEQYF.

The table lists this clone with a few counts. The chain employs TRBV6-6 and TRBJ2-1; 7 bases fit TRBD2. The germline V gene has CDR1 MNHNY and CDR2 SVGAGI (reference sequence). The trim removed 0 bases at V and 7 bases at J, leaving 0 bases unmatched. The length of the CDR3 is 13 residues. The CDR3 DNA reads TGTGCCAGCAGTTACTCACTAGCGAATGAGCAGTTCTTC. Amino acids: CASSYSLANEQFF.

This chain uses TRBV30 with TRBJ2-5, with a possible D match to TRBD2 (5 bases). The V gene's germline CDR1 is GTSNPN and CDR2 SVGIG (reference sequence). V dropped 5 bases and J dropped 4 bases, with 11 bases sitting between them. The CDR3 loop spans 12 amino acids. The CDR3 sequence: CAWAPGLETQYF. The CDR3 region has the DNA TGTGCCTGGGCCCCGGGGTTAGAGACCCAGTACTTC.